This T cell receptor (beta chain) was captured in a study of OX40 agonist ivuxolimab in advanced cancers. This clone was seen a single time. CDR1 is SGHTS and CDR2 is YDEGEE in the germline V gene. The CDR3 spans 14 residues. Trimming took 0 bases from V and 2 from J; bases not matched to a gene: 2. Profiled with immunoSEQ multiplex PCR; TCRdb holds only in-frame clones, not every one. The sample has some 44,000 clones; 80% are singletons. Drawing of blood for sampling happened at baseline, at cycle 4 day 1, and at cycle 7 day 1. The chain has TRBV5-8 and TRBJ2-7; TRBD1 matches at 7 bases. This TCR was recovered from an adult with an advanced solid tumor such as melanoma, head and neck, liver or kidney cancer. Sample: CD4+ or CD8+ T cells sorted from blood, taken in a trial of the OX40 agonist ivuxolimab. The CDR3 is CASSLEQGTYEQYF. The DNA of the CDR3 is TGTGCCAGCAGCTTGGAACAGGGGACCTACGAGCAGTACTTC. The entire variable domain, with the rest obtained from reference TRBV5-8 and TRBJ2-7, is as follows: EAGVTQSPTHLIKTRGQQATLRCSPISGHTSVYWYQQALGLGLQFLLWYDEGEERNRGNFPPRFSGRQFPNYSSELNVNALELEDSALYLCASSLEQGTYEQYFGPGTRLTVT.